Described below is a single T cell receptor (beta chain) sequence and its context. The antigen is not known. Relapse after autologous stem cell transplantation occurred in every patient, and brentuximab vedotin exposure varied. Classifying best responses yielded complete response, partial response or progressive disease. Repertoires were generated with immunoSEQ multiplex PCR, while TCRdb's copy carries only in-frame clones and drops some. The sample yields approximately 37,000 clones, around 80% seen once. The record originates from a study of PD-1 blockade in classical Hodgkin lymphoma. Study information: On a schedule of every 2 weeks, patients received nivolumab 3 mg/kg intravenously.

The germline CDR1 and CDR2 sequences are SGHAT and FQNNGV. Trimming cost V 0 bases and J 4 bases, with 13 bases left between them. The CDR3 is 15 amino acids. Notes on the study in general: It was reported that newly diagnosed patients had less baseline TCR diversity than healthy donors. CD4+ TCR diversity climbed significantly by C4D1, unlike CD8+ TCR diversity.

This TCR derives from a human donor with classical Hodgkin lymphoma. The source was peripheral blood mononuclear cells (PBMCs), collected at baseline. The rearrangement joins TRBV11-2 to TRBJ2-7; D call uncertain. The CDR3 DNA follows: TGTGCCAGCAGCTTAGATCGCCAGGTAATTTACGAGCAGTACTTC. Its translation: CASSLDRQVIYEQYF.